The 23 T cell receptor beta chains reported below all come from one sample, sequenced in a study of T-cell reconstitution after alpha-beta-depleted transplantation in children. A TCRbeta library incorporating unique molecular identifiers was prepared. TCRdb fed the PCR reads into MiXCR, producing one record per CDR3 protein. Here the sample spans 580,000 or so distinct CDR3 sequences, approximately 22% being singletons. The starting material was PBMCs, mostly from graft donor cells, obtained 360 days after TCRalphabeta/CD19-depleted stem cell transplant. The receptors stem from a boy in the first two years of life who had a stem cell transplant for acute myeloid leukemia, so the T cells may come from the graft donor.

As regards this clonotype: Possible read error: a much larger clone is one base away. This CDR3 fails to terminate in the conserved phenylalanine or tryptophan, so it likely reflects a read error. The gene calls are TRBV20-1 and TRBJ1-6, with 7 bases lining up with TRBD1. Germline V gene data show CDR1 as DFQATT and CDR2 as SNEGSKA (reference sequence). CDR3 size: 14 residues. CDR3 in DNA: TGCAGCGGGACAGAGGGCTCCTATAATTCACCCCTCCACTAT. Residues: CSGTEGSYNSPLHY.

Comment on this clonotype: Sequence at one end of the junction differs from germline and may be a read error. The chain couples TRBV6-1 to TRBJ2-5; D might be TRBD1 (6 bases). The CDR3 extends over 18 amino acids. The germline gives CDR1 MNHNS, CDR2 SASEGT. CDR3 nucleotide sequence: TGTGCCATCAGTGAAGCACCTACAGGGTCCCCTTACCAAGAGACCCAGTACTTC. Its protein product is CAISEAPTGSPYQETQYF.

This clonotype has ten or more counts. J is TRBJ2-1 and V is TRBV20-1, with a possible D match to TRBD2 (5 bases). Germline CDR1 reads DFQATT; CDR2 reads SNEGSKA (reference sequence). The CDR3 consists of 14 residues. Trimming stripped 0 bases from V and 7 bases from J, with 13 bases between. The CDR3 DNA is TGCAGTGCTAGAGATAAATCGGGATTAAATGAGCAGTTCTTC. Its translation: CSARDKSGLNEQFF.

At least ten counts were recorded for this clonotype. The gene calls are TRBV29-1 and TRBJ2-1, with D hard to call. The CDR3 runs 13 residues. The germline V and J ends were trimmed by 4 bases and 6 bases, with 13 bases remaining between them. CDR1 SQVTM and CDR2 ANQGSEA come from the germline V gene. CDR3 sequence (DNA): TGCAGCGTTGCCCGTCCCCCACCCAATGAGCAGTTCTTC. Amino acids: CSVARPPPNEQFF.

This clonotype was recorded many times. J is TRBJ1-5 and V is TRBV12-3 or TRBV12-4; D remains ambiguous. V was clipped by 6 bases and J by 0 bases, with 12 bases between them. The CDR3 runs 15 residues. CDR3 bases: TGTGCCAGCAGCTCCGAATTATTTAGCAATCAGCCCCAGCATTTT. This translates into CASSSELFSNQPQHF.

This clonotype turned up a few times. The V gene is TRBV21-1, the J gene TRBJ1-1. TRBV21-1 is a known pseudogene. The CDR3 sequence is 11 residues long. The CDR3 spells CASRSDTEAFF. DNA of the CDR3: TGTGCCAGCAGGAGTGACACTGAAGCTTTCTTT.

The rearrangement uses TRBV28 and TRBJ1-5; 8 nucleotides align to TRBD1. CDR1 MDHEN and CDR2 SYDVKM come from the germline V gene. The CDR3 runs 20 residues. Trimming removed 7 bases from V and 0 bases from J; junction bases left unmatched: 20. The CDR3 is CASTQSGAGGYFYSNQPQHF. CDR3 DNA: TGTGCCAGCACCCAAAGCGGAGCAGGGGGCTATTTCTATAGCAATCAGCCCCAGCATTTT.

The rearrangement links TRBV10-3 to TRBJ1-1; D not certain. The CDR3 runs 14 residues. V gave up 4 bases and J gave up 1 base, with 10 bases separating them. Looked up from germline, CDR1 is ENHRY and CDR2 is SYGVKD. CDR3 protein: CAISAQVQNTEAFF. The CDR3 DNA is TGTGCCATCAGTGCGCAGGTACAGAACACTGAAGCTTTCTTT.

The rearrangement uses TRBV18 and TRBJ2-5; weak D call: TRBD1 (5 bases). This CDR3 region has 14 residues. V was clipped by 1 base and J by 2 bases, with 8 bases between them. Germline CDR1 reads KGHSH; CDR2 reads LQKENI. The CDR3 nucleotides read TGTGCCAGCTCACCACGACAGTATCAAGAGACCCAGTACTTC. Translated: CASSPRQYQETQYF.

CDR3 in amino acids: CASSPLGTITNEQFF. CDR3 nucleotide sequence: TGTGCCAGCAGTCCACTTGGTACGATTACCAATGAGCAGTTCTTC. The chain couples TRBV5-6 to TRBJ2-1; no reliable D call. The CDR3 contains 15 residues. CDR1 and CDR2 from the germline V gene are SGHDT and YYEEEE. Trimming removed 5 bases at V and 6 bases at J, with 18 bases between.

CDR3 protein: CASSPPGGLQYEQYF. The CDR3 region has the DNA TGTGCCAGCTCACCCCCGGGGGGGCTTCAGTACGAGCAGTACTTC. This rearrangement joins TRBV18 to TRBJ2-7, with 8 positions matching TRBD2. The CDR3 totals 15 residues. CDR1 and CDR2 (germline): KGHSH, LQKENI. The V and J ends lost 3 bases and 4 bases, in that order; junction bases with no gene match: 8.

This sequence joins TRBV20-1 and TRBJ2-4; D may be TRBD1 (5 bases). Germline V gives CDR1 DFQATT, CDR2 SNEGSKA (reference sequence). The ends were cut back, 3 bases at V and 8 bases at J, with 11 bases in the middle. This CDR3 region has 12 residues. As DNA, the CDR3 is TGCAGTGCTAGGCAGGGCAGAGACATTCAGTACTTC. Its translation is CSARQGRDIQYF.

This clonotype was counted ten times or more. The rearrangement uses TRBV29-1 and TRBJ1-2, with a tentative D call TRBD1 (5 bases). CDR3 length equals 12 residues. V was clipped by 3 bases and J by 5 bases, with 10 bases between them. The germline V gene has CDR1 SQVTM and CDR2 ANQGSEA. The CDR3 protein is CSVETVSYGYTF. The CDR3 DNA reads as TGCAGCGTTGAGACAGTGTCGTATGGCTACACCTTC.

This clonotype was picked up one time. The chain links TRBV11-3 to TRBJ1-1; the match to TRBD1 covers 7 bases. Germline-derived CDR1 and CDR2 are SGHNT and YENEEA. Losses at the gene ends were 7 bases for V and 5 bases for J; bases not matched to a gene: 7. The CDR3 is 13 residues long. The chain's CDR3 is CASTKGAKTEAFF. DNA of the CDR3: TGTGCCAGCACTAAGGGGGCGAAGACTGAAGCTTTCTTT. Combining the CDR3 with reference TRBV11-3 and TRBJ1-1 gives the whole variable domain EAGVVQSPRYKIIEKKQPVAFWCNPISGHNTLYWYLQNLGQGPELLIRYENEEAVDDSQLPKDRFSAERLKGVDSTLKIQPAELGDSAVYLCASTKGAKTEAFFGQGTRLTVV.

This rearrangement joins TRBV18 to TRBJ1-4; no firm D call. In germline, CDR1 is KGHSH, CDR2 LQKENI. V was clipped by 1 base and J by 0 bases, with 12 bases between them. CDR3 size: 17 residues. The chain's CDR3 is CASSPRTTAATNEKLFF. DNA for the CDR3: TGTGCCAGCTCACCACGAACGACGGCAGCAACTAATGAAAAACTGTTTTTT.

This clonotype showed up many times. V and J are TRBV5-1 and TRBJ2-3, with D perhaps TRBD1 (5 bases). Trimming took 6 bases from V and 0 from J, leaving 14 bases between them. The germline gives CDR1 SGHRS, CDR2 YFSETQ. This CDR3 comprises 15 residues. The CDR3 DNA sequence: TGCGCCAGCAATTCCAGGGCCCGAAGCACAGATACGCAGTATTTT. It translates to CASNSRARSTDTQYF.

The chain combines TRBV30 with TRBJ1-2, with D unclear. The V gene lost 0 bases and the J gene lost 8 bases, with 7 bases spanning the gap. The germline V gene encodes CDR1 GTSNPN and CDR2 SVGIG (reference sequence). CDR3 length equals 11 residues. The CDR3 region has the DNA TGTGCCTGGAGTGTATTCCTAGGCTACACCTTC. It specifies CAWSVFLGYTF.

This clonotype was detected only a few times. The genes are TRBV14 and TRBJ2-5; D unclear. The V gene's germline CDR1 is SGHDN and CDR2 FVKESK. The CDR3 loop spans 17 amino acids. Trimming stripped 0 bases from V and 0 bases from J, with 14 bases between. The CDR3 spells CASSQDRPWADQETQYF. The CDR3, as DNA: TGTGCCAGCAGCCAAGATCGTCCGTGGGCGGACCAAGAGACCCAGTACTTC.

The chain recombines TRBV12-3 or TRBV12-4 with TRBJ2-1; perhaps D is TRBD1 or TRBD2 (6 bases each). The CDR3 length is 15 residues. Trimming shortened V by 3 bases and J by 7 bases, and 16 bases separated the two germline ends. The CDR3 reads CASSFFGGPRNEQFF. The CDR3 DNA follows: TGTGCCAGCAGTTTTTTTGGGGGGCCGAGAAATGAGCAGTTCTTC.

This clonotype occurred many times. The genes are TRBV2 and TRBJ1-6, with D hard to call. V was pared by 0 bases and J by 10 bases, with 10 bases between. This CDR3 comprises 14 residues. Per germline, CDR1 SNHLY and CDR2 FYNNEI. The CDR3 nucleotides read TGTGCCAGCAGTGAAGCAGGGATGGACTCACCCCTCCACTTT. It encodes CASSEAGMDSPLHF.

V is TRBV27 and J is TRBJ2-1, with TRBD2 as a possible D gene (5 bases). The V gene's germline CDR1 is MNHEY and CDR2 SMNVEV (reference sequence). Trimming took off 6 bases at V and 6 bases at J, with 15 bases between the two ends. This CDR3 is 14 amino acids long. CDR3 protein: CASRPPGLGNEQFF. The DNA of the CDR3 is TGTGCCAGCAGACCTCCGGGGTTGGGCAATGAGCAGTTCTTC.

The chain joins TRBV10-3 to TRBJ2-3, with 9 bases that match TRBD1. This CDR3 is built from 16 residues. The trim removed 6 bases at V and 1 base at J, leaving 8 bases unmatched. Looked up from germline, CDR1 is ENHRY and CDR2 is SYGVKD. CDR3 nucleotides: TGTGCCATCAGCAAGATGGACAGGGGAGGCACAGATACGCAGTATTTT. Translation gives CAISKMDRGGTDTQYF.

This clonotype was counted many times. V is TRBV6-5 and J is TRBJ1-4; D remains unclear. This CDR3 spans 17 amino acids. The germline gives CDR1 MNHEY, CDR2 SVGAGI. The V end lost 4 bases, the J end lost 0 bases, and 15 bases lay between the germline ends. Written as DNA, the CDR3 is TGTGCCAGCAGTTCCGACCAGAGACACACAACTAATGAAAAACTGTTTTTT. Protein sequence: CASSSDQRHTTNEKLFF.